The T cell receptor beta chain under discussion was sequenced for a study of beta chain features in type 1 diabetes. General study results and limits: Significant though moderate, a shortening of TCRB CDR3s appeared in all four CD4+ subsets of Type 1 diabetes patients.

The investigators reverse transcribed all of the isolated RNA, so they sequenced expressed TCRB transcripts. TCRdb keeps only in-frame clones here, not all; method: immunoSEQ multiplex PCR. The sample consists of a few hundred thousand clones, approximately 25% of them appearing once. CDR3 size: 16 residues. CDR1 and CDR2 (germline): SGHNT, YYREEE (reference sequence). With 1 base removed from V and 8 bases from J, the gap between germline ends came to 19 bases. In this sample, this clone turned up a few times. Its antigen is not identified. The gene calls are TRBV5-4 and TRBJ2-4; TRBD2 might be the D (6 bases). The clonotype was recovered from a young woman with type 1 diabetes. Sequencing was performed on naive CD4+ T cells from blood. The CDR3 DNA reads TGTGCCAGCAGCTTGTGGGCTAGCGCTACGGAAGACATTCAGTACTTC. Translating it yields CASSLWASATEDIQYF.